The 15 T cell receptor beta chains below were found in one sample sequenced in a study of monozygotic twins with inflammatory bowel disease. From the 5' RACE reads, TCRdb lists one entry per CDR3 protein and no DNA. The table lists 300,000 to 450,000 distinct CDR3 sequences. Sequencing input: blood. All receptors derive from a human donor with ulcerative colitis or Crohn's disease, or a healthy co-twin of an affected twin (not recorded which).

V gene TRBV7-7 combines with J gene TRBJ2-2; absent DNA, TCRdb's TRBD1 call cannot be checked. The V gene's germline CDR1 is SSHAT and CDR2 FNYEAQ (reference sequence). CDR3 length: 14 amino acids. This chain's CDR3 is CASSHGTATGELFF.

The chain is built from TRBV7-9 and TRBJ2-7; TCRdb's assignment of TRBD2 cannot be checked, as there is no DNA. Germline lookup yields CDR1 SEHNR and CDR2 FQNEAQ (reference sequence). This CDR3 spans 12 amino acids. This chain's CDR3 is CASSLGSGEQYF. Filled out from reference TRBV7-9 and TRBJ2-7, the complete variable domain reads DTGVSQNPRHKITKRGQNVTFRCDPISEHNRLYWYRQTLGQGPEFLTYFQNEAQLEKSRLLSDRFSAERPKGSFSTLEIQRTEQGDSAMYLCASSLGSGEQYFGPGTRLTVT.

The chain's CDR3 is CASRQRTGVAEQYF. V gene TRBV2 combines with J gene TRBJ2-7; TCRdb calls TRBD1, which cannot be checked without DNA. Germline V gene lookup returns CDR1 SNHLY and CDR2 FYNNEI. The CDR3 totals 14 residues.

CDR3 protein: CASSQDLASGEQETQYF. The chain joins TRBV4-3 to TRBJ2-5; TCRdb picks TRBD2, but there is no DNA to check that call. This CDR3 region has 17 residues. CDR1 LGHNA and CDR2 YSLEER come from the germline V gene.

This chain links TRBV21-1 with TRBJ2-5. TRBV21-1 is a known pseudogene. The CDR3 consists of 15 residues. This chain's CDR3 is CASSKTTYRKETQYF.

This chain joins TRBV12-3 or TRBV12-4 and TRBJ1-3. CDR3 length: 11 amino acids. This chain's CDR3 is CASSLGFPIYF.

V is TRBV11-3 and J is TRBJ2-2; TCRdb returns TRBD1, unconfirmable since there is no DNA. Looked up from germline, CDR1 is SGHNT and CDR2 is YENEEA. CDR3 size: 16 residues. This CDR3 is CASSRTGTGGPGELFF.

The CDR3: CASSQEVGRGNSYEQYF. This chain joins TRBV4-1 and TRBJ2-7; TCRdb outputs TRBD1, but without DNA this stays unchecked. Germline CDR1 MGHRA, CDR2 YSYEKL. The CDR3 loop spans 17 amino acids.

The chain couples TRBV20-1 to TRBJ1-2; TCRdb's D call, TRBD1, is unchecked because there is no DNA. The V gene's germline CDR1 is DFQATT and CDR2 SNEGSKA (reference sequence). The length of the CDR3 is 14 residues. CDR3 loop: CSASNRRGSYGYTF.

This chain's CDR3 is CASSYAQNRAGNIQYF. The V and J genes are TRBV6-2 or TRBV6-3 and TRBJ2-4; TCRdb reports TRBD1, a call that lacks DNA to check it against. This CDR3 has 16 amino acids. CDR1 is MNHEY and CDR2 is SVGEGT in the germline V gene.

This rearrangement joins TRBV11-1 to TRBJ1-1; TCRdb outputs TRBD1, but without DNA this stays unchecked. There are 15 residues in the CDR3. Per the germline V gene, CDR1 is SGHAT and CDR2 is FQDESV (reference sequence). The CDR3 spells CASSFAGGAVTEAFF.

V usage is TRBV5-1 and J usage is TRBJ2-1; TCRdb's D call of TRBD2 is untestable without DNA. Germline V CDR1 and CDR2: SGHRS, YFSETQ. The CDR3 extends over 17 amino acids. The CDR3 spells CASSFLAGGQSYNEQFF.

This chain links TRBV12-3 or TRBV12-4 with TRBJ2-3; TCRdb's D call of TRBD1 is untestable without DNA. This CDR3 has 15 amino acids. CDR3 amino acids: CASRKGQGFSDTQYF.

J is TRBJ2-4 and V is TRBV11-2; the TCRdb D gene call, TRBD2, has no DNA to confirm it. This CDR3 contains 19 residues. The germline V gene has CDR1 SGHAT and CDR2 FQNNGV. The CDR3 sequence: CASSWDFLPTLPAKNIQYF.

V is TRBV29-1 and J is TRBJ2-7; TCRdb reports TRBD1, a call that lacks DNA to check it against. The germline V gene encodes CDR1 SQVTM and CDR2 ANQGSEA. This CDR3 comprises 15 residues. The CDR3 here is CSVGTPGTGGSEQYF.